The subject of this entry is one T cell receptor beta chain. V was clipped by 0 bases and J by 5 bases, with 16 bases between them. There are 16 residues in the CDR3. Looked up from germline, CDR1 is LGHNA and CDR2 is YSLEER. The data originate from a study of blood T cell repertoires in COVID-19. Profiled with immunoSEQ multiplex PCR; TCRdb holds only in-frame clones, not every one. This sample has 210,000 or so clones, with 85% to 90% found just once. The rearrangement links TRBV4-3 to TRBJ2-5; weak D call: TRBD1 (7 bases). This TCR was sampled from a woman aged 45 to 65 in a cohort exposed to, infected with or recovered from COVID-19 (not recorded which). Material: PBMCs or T cells enriched from blood (not recorded which). This chain's CDR3 is CASSQDGRGVRETQYF. The CDR3 DNA is TGCGCCAGCAGCCAAGACGGCAGGGGGGTTCGGGAGACCCAGTACTTC.